This T cell receptor (beta chain) was captured in a study of vaccination effects on CD4 cells after COVID-19 (dated by TCRdb to 2022 to 2024). For context, the study as a whole: Participants received two doses of either the BNT162b2 or the mRNA-1273 mRNA SARS-CoV-2 vaccine. In both COVID-19 convalescent patients and infection-naive vaccine recipients, the study compared SARS-CoV-2 spike-specific CD4+ TCR repertoires from before mRNA vaccination with those from after it. Cultures from other donors in the study were sequenced using the Oncomine TCR Beta short-read assay on an Illumina iSeq 100. The full study included 10 COVID-19 convalescent patients and a few SARS-CoV-2-naive healthy vaccine recipients.

In the ViraFEST assay, PBMC were stimulated with viral peptide pools, and antigen-specific CD4+ T cell clonotypes were then identified by expansion using TCR sequencing. After more than 9 days of culture, CD4+ T cells were isolated with the EasySep CD4+ T cell isolation kit. Healthy vaccine recipients had no prior SARS-CoV-2 infection, confirmed by negative nucleocapsid antibodies before and after vaccination. Each well held two million PBMC cultured in IMDM containing approximately 5.2% human AB serum, 9 to 10 IU/ml IL-2 and gentamicin, along with roughly 10 ug/ml peptides. Half of the culture medium was replaced with fresh IL-2-containing medium on days 3 and 7. Each peptide stimulation condition was cultured in triplicate wells unless otherwise noted. PBMC were separated from whole blood using Ficoll-Paque Plus gradient centrifugation and were then either cryopreserved at -140C or used fresh. The overlapping peptide pools covered the spike proteins of SARS-CoV-2 as well as those of the common cold coronaviruses HCoV-NL63, HCoV-OC43 and HCoV-229E. The QIAamp micro DNA kit was used to extract genomic DNA from the cultured CD4+ T cells.

Trimming removed 5 bases from V and 3 bases from J; the gene matches leave 2 bases unexplained. From the cysteine through the phenylalanine, the CDR3 covers 13 amino acids. Only CDR3 DNA remains: 39 bases, in frame from the first base. Of note for this clone: The antigen it binds to is not known. No clone much larger than this one lies a single base away; base qualities are absent.

The library was obtained by the immunoSEQ multiplex PCR assay. DNA from the CD4+ T cells that had been cultured and isolated underwent TCR beta CDR3 sequencing. For the original study's pipeline: Non-productive TCR sequences were removed, reads were trimmed to the CDR3 region, and CDR3s of at least 7 amino acids were retained. The MANAFEST web app was used to pick out antigen-specific clonotypes by comparing their expansion in peptide wells with that in reference cultures. To be called positive, a clone needed expansion at FDR<0.05 compared with the reference and with all other wells, an odds ratio greater than 5, and a frequency greater than 0.1% in two replicate wells. Clonotypes significantly expanded in SARS-CoV-2 spike wells and in at least one common cold coronavirus spike condition were defined as cross-reactive. CDR3 similarity was assessed by Levenshtein distance with the stringdist R package, and unrooted trees were built with ape in R 3.6.1. What TCRdb holds here is the immuneACCESS table cut down to in-frame rearrangements. Part of the clones is not present; checked against another copy, under half of the missing clones reflect an unresolved V gene, and the others are unexplained. V and J calls and clone size come straight from that table; D and trimming were deduced from the DNA. In this sample the table shows 45,000 to 65,000 clones, 75% to 90% of which occur a single time. 2.4% of the sample is held by the ten biggest clonotypes.

General study outcomes and caveats: Marked clonal contraction was observed in both infection-induced and vaccine-induced clones at late post-vaccination timepoints, consistent with waning T cell responses. In healthy vaccine recipients, vaccine-induced clones were almost all SARS-CoV-2 mono-reactive, with only 1 of 255 cross-reactive with common cold coronaviruses. The study was limited by a small number of convalescent patients and lacked early post-infection timepoints.

Here the chain combines TRBV12-3 or TRBV12-4 and TRBJ1-2, and TRBD1 aligns with 8 junction nucleotides. The sequence derives from a human donor who received a COVID-19 vaccine. Sequencing used CD4+ T cells from PBMCs cultured with HCoV-229E spike peptides, obtained before COVID-19 vaccination. Sample cell subset or site, as interpreted from the label and publication: HCoV-229E spike overlapping peptide pool stimulation. The CDR3 protein is CASSRQGHYGYTF. Read as DNA, the sequence is TGTGCCAGCAGTCGACAGGGGCACTATGGCTACACCTTC.